This T cell receptor beta chain was sequenced for a study of shared clonotypes between healthy human individuals. Notes on the study in general: Rarefaction curves obtained for sorted subsets showed sequencing incomplete despite large depth.

The CDR3 sequence is 13 residues long. Germline V lookup: CDR1 MNHEY, CDR2 SVGAGI. V was trimmed by 7 bases and J by 14 bases, leaving 18 bases between them. The study enrolled healthy HIV-negative adults without recent acute infections or vaccinations as donors. Some clones are missing from TCRdb's copy, which holds only in-frame ones; the method was immunoSEQ multiplex PCR. The profile shows a few million clones, 80% to 95% of them singletons. Comments on this clone: Its target is unknown.

This clonotype originated in a man aged 18 to 30 in good health. Some clones in this sample may be carry-over from other donors' samples. The sample comprised naive CD4+ T cells from PBMCs. Subset given: CD45RA+ positively selected. This rearrangement joins TRBV6-5 to TRBJ1-6; D perhaps matches TRBD1 (5 bases). The CDR3 reads CASNSGQGLALHF. The CDR3 nucleotides are TGTGCCAGCAACAGCGGACAAGGGTTGGCCCTCCACTTT.